The rows below give T cell receptor beta chains drawn from one sample of a study of radiation and T cells in renal cell carcinoma. Clones were sequenced by immunoSEQ multiplex PCR, and TCRdb holds only the in-frame ones, with some missing. This sample has 120,000 to 150,000 clones, with about 88% found just once. The sample in question was blood, obtained from a patient whose treatment included radiotherapy and nephrectomy. All receptors come from a woman aged 50 to 60 with renal cell carcinoma. Each CDR3 is given with its conserved first and last residue.

v_gene	CDR3aa
TRBV9	CASSVALSTAINYEQYF
TRBV25-1	CASSPFRDKNIQYF
TRBV9	CASSAPYRDKNTGELFF
TRBV25-1	CASGKQGGAYEQYF
TRBV7-9	CASSLGAGTLAGNTIYF
TRBV25-1	CASRRHGGLGGYTF
TRBV19	CASAGTAHSNQPQHF
TRBV30	CACRDIPASPLHF
TRBV2	CASTELGSRLPTEAFF
TRBV11-2	CASSLRTLAYEQYF
TRBV30	CAYTQQETQYF
TRBV7-2	CASVLGGGQNTEAFF
TRBV7-2	CASSLWGEQYF
TRBV15	CATSRVTRSTDTQYF
TRBV15	CATSSKPGRGNEKLFF
TRBV18	CASSSRLTAVYEQYF
TRBV5-1	CASSSGTENTQYF
TRBV28	CASRGLPSREQYF
TRBV30	CAWISGLVNTEAFF
TRBV7-6	CASSLGVSYEQYF
TRBV15	CATSRDLTSGAAYNEQFF
TRBV25-1	CASGSATGEEKLFF
TRBV5-4	CASQRESSYNEQFF
TRBV27	CASSRDSLGGTEAFF
TRBV28	CASSPGGSGTGELFF
TRBV28	CASTGTSGTYLIYF
TRBV5-1	CASSLKTGTDTQYF
TRBV6-5	CASSLDRAWNQPQHF
TRBV27	CASSVGLGEQFF
TRBV6-6	CASSPRQDNYGYTF
TRBV5-1	CASSLELEGDTQYF
TRBV4-1	CASSYLVENIQYF
TRBV5-8	CASSLNGAEAFF
TRBV19	CASRGLAGVEQYF
TRBV7-6	CASSSEGAGANVLTF
TRBV5-4	CASSFKRGHNEQFF
TRBV10-2	CASSDPSGDTDTQYF
TRBV18	CASSPGLAGHTDTQYF
TRBV13	CASSSRQDRSYNEQFF
TRBV7-2	CASSLGLAGGTDTQYF
TRBV4-1	CASSQEPPPGGAGELFF
TRBV7-2	CASSPGGSGGYEQYF
TRBV6-6	CASSSSGTQETQYF
TRBV28	CATSSPFGQGNEQYF
TRBV14	CASSHSGSSGNTIYF
TRBV6-5	CASSYRSTRGNQPQHF
TRBV28	CASRTSNTEAFF
TRBV9	CASSATRGASYNEQFF
TRBV7-9	CASSLSTAQLYF
TRBV14	CASSQDRDRGDYNEQFF
TRBV11-3	CASSLTRLHEQYF
TRBV5-6	CASSFDIRASGKFF